The TCR beta chain under discussion was sequenced for a study of cytomegalovirus exposure and HLA in healthy donors. In the PCR, 60 Vbeta and 13 Jbeta primers were used. Repertoires were generated with immunoSEQ multiplex PCR, while TCRdb's copy carries only in-frame clones and drops some. Here the sample spans about 55,000 clones, about three quarters being singletons. The CDR3 spans 14 residues. Trimming cost V 3 bases and J 11 bases; bases outside gene matches: 6. From germline, CDR1 is MNHNS and CDR2 SASEGT. About this clone: The antigen remains unidentified.

Study-wide points: Cytomegalovirus-associated status was assigned to some 180 TCR beta chains.

J is TRBJ2-3 and V is TRBV6-1; 12 positions agree with TRBD2. Sequencing was performed on PBMCs. The clonotype originates from a female donor in good health and CMV-seronegative. DNA for the CDR3: TGTGCCAGCAGTGATAACCTAGCGGGAGGGAGGCAGTATTTT. Its translation is CASSDNLAGGRQYF.